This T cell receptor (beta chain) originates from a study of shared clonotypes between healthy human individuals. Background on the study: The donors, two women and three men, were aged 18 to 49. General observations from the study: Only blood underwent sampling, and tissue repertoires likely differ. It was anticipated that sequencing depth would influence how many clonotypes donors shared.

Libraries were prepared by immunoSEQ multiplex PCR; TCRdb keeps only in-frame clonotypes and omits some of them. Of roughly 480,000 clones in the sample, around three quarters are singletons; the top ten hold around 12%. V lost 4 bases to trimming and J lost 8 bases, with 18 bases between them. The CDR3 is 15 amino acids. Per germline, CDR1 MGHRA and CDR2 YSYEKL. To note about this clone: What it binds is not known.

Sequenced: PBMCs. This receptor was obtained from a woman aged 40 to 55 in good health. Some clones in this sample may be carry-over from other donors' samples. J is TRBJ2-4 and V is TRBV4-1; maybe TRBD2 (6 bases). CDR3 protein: CASSRTPGGGDIQYF. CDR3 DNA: TGCGCCAGCAGCCGGACTCCAGGTGGAGGGGACATTCAGTACTTC.